Reported below is one TCR beta chain. Its antigen is not known. The CDR3 contains 16 residues. Per the germline V gene, CDR1 is LGHNA and CDR2 is YSLEER. V lost 3 bases, J lost 4 bases, and 15 bases lay in between. These data come from a study of cytomegalovirus exposure and HLA in healthy donors. Study information: A later analysis reported the same platform for the 90 to 150 validation repertoires and the 666 first-cohort repertoires. Study results and limitations: The study designated about 160 TCR beta chains cytomegalovirus-associated.

Data came from immunoSEQ multiplex PCR; TCRdb stores just in-frame clones and leaves some out. This repertoire shows about 160,000 clones, less than 90% found once; its top ten account for around 2.3%. The sequence came from a woman under 30 in good health and CMV-seronegative. Sequenced: PBMCs. The V call is TRBV4-3, the J call TRBJ1-4; D is possibly TRBD1 (5 bases). As DNA, the CDR3 is TGCGCCAGCAGCCAGACCGCGGGACGGATTAATGAAAAACTGTTTTTT. It encodes CASSQTAGRINEKLFF.